The subject of this entry is one TCR beta chain. Its antigen is unidentified. This entry is derived from a study of T-cell reconstitution after alpha-beta-depleted transplantation in children. General study points: Where alpha-beta T cells came from about two months after transplant was reportedly several hundred expanded graft clones. Some patients' high day-60 TCRbeta diversity was traced to surviving recipient T cells and thymic progenitors. After one year, T-cell counts and TCRbeta diversity mostly came from new T cells.

CDR1 and CDR2 (germline): SGHKS, YYEKEE (reference sequence). The CDR3 totals 11 residues. The germline V and J ends were trimmed by 2 bases and 10 bases, with 7 bases remaining between them. A library of TCRbeta sequences, prepared with unique molecular identifiers, was generated. MiXCR, run by TCRdb on the PCR reads, gives a single entry per CDR3 protein. The sample lists 300,000 or so distinct CDR3 sequences; around 25% were seen once. This sequence originates from a male patient between 10 and 17 years old who had a stem cell transplant for acute lymphoblastic leukemia, so the T cells may come from the graft donor. Specimen: PBMCs, mostly from graft donor cells, collected 180 days after TCRalphabeta/CD19-depleted stem cell transplant. This chain joins TRBV5-5 and TRBJ2-1; D gene uncertain. The CDR3 coding sequence is TGTGCCAGCAGCTTTTCTTGGGAGCAGTTCTTC. Protein: CASSFSWEQFF.